This is a list of T cell receptor beta chains from one sample in a study of Graves' ophthalmopathy and Graves' hyperthyroidism. MiXCR, applied by TCRdb to the multiplex PCR reads, yields one record per CDR3 protein. The table lists about 400,000 distinct CDR3 sequences, over 20% of them singletons. The specimen sequenced was peripheral blood. These TCRs come from a woman aged 18 to 35 with stable Graves' hyperthyroidism. Both conserved end residues are part of each CDR3. The order of the fields is clone size, D gene, V gene, J gene, CDR3 protein, CDR3 DNA. D genes are given only for firm matches. A row's size may be missing; if present it is once, few, many or a size class.

many,NA,TRBV6-1,TRBJ1-2,CASGIGVKLGYGYTF,TGTGCCAGCGGGATCGGGGTCAAACTTGGCTATGGCTACACCTTC
few,NA,TRBV6-2/TRBV6-3,TRBJ1-5,CASSWIGISGNQPQHF,TGTGCCAGCAGCTGGATCGGAATTTCTGGCAATCAGCCCCAGCATTTT
many,TRBD1,TRBV29-1,TRBJ1-2,CSVAGTGNYGYTF,TGCAGCGTTGCAGGGACAGGGAACTATGGCTACACCTTC
few,NA,TRBV30,TRBJ1-5,CAWTTGHFSNQPQHF,TGTGCCTGGACAACGGGACACTTTAGCAATCAGCCCCAGCATTTT
many,NA,TRBV2,TRBJ1-1,CASSAGSVEAFF,TGTGCCAGCAGTGCGGGATCAGTTGAAGCTTTCTTT
many,TRBD1,TRBV4-2,TRBJ1-1,CASSPGQGRNTEAFF,TGTGCCAGCAGCCCAGGACAGGGGAGGAACACTGAAGCTTTCTTT
many,NA,TRBV28,TRBJ1-2,CASNRVLLGGYTF,TGTGCCAGCAATCGTGTTTTACTTGGGGGCTACACCTTC
few,NA,TRBV13,TRBJ1-1,CASSSRGNNTEAFF,TGTGCCAGCAGCTCCAGGGGCAACAACACTGAAGCTTTCTTT
few,TRBD1,TRBV7-3,TRBJ2-1,CASSPLGTGYRGRAQFF,TGTGCCAGCAGCCCACTGGGGACAGGGTATAGGGGGAGAGCGCAGTTCTTC
many,TRBD2,TRBV9,TRBJ2-7,CASSTGLAHYEQYF,TGTGCCAGCAGCACGGGACTAGCCCACTACGAGCAGTACTTC
NA,NA,TRBV7-2,TRBJ1-1,CASSSLMGTEAFF,TGTGCCAGCAGCTCTCTAATGGGCACTGAAGCTTTCTTT
NA,NA,TRBV25-1,TRBJ1-1,CASSDTEGWTAFF,TGTGCCAGCAGTGACACCGAGGGATGGACAGCTTTCTTT
many,NA,TRBV29-1,TRBJ1-1,CSGRVSMNTEAFF,TGCAGCGGCAGGGTATCCATGAACACTGAAGCTTTCTTT
many,NA,TRBV4-1,TRBJ2-2,CASSPGIAGELFF,TGCGCCAGCAGCCCCGGGATTGCCGGGGAGCTGTTTTTT
many,TRBD1,TRBV27,TRBJ2-7,CASSPFAPGQSSYEQYF,TGTGCCAGCAGCCCGTTCGCCCCGGGACAGAGCTCCTACGAGCAGTACTTC
many,TRBD1,TRBV7-3,TRBJ1-1,CASSVTGGNTEAFF,TGTGCCAGCAGCGTAACAGGGGGGAACACTGAAGCTTTCTTT
NA,NA,TRBV12-3/TRBV12-4,TRBJ1-5,CASSFSQSSNQPQHF,TGTGCCAGCAGTTTCTCGCAGAGTAGCAATCAGCCCCAGCATTTT
NA,NA,TRBV18,TRBJ2-5,CASSPTLAKETQYF,TGTGCCAGCTCACCGACCCTAGCGAAAGAGACCCAGTACTTC
many,NA,TRBV2,TRBJ1-1,CASSDGQGENTEAFF,TGTGCCAGCAGTGATGGGCAAGGCGAGAACACTGAAGCTTTCTTT
many,NA,TRBV5-4,TRBJ1-5,CASSLGGVEQPQHF,TGTGCCAGCAGCTTGGGAGGGGTCGAACAGCCCCAGCATTTT
many,TRBD2,TRBV7-2,TRBJ2-7,CASSPSVSGSGEQYF,TGTGCCAGCAGCCCCTCGGTTAGCGGGAGCGGCGAGCAGTACTTC
many,NA,TRBV6-6,TRBJ1-1,CASSRFPALNTEAFF,TGTGCCAGCAGTAGGTTTCCAGCCCTGAACACTGAAGCTTTCTTT
many,NA,TRBV6-5,TRBJ1-1,CASSYLARTEAFF,TGTGCCAGCAGTTACTTGGCGAGAACTGAAGCTTTCTTT
NA,NA,TRBV12-3/TRBV12-4,TRBJ1-2,CASSYNFGGYGYTF,TGTGCCAGCAGTTACAATTTTGGTGGCTATGGCTACACCTTC
NA,NA,TRBV11-1,TRBJ2-4,CASSLGLGGPQEYILYF,TGTGCCAGCAGCTTAGGTCTCGGCGGGCCCCAGGAGTACATTCTGTACTTC
NA,NA,TRBV20-1,TRBJ2-5,CSAVQVQETQYF,TGCAGTGCTGTACAGGTCCAAGAGACCCAGTACTTC
many,TRBD1,TRBV7-2,TRBJ2-4,CASSQGTGGFSKNIQYF,TGTGCCAGCAGCCAGGGGACAGGGGGATTTAGCAAAAACATTCAGTACTTC
many,NA,TRBV20-1,TRBJ2-3,CSVPAGTDTQYF,TGCAGTGTCCCAGCGGGCACAGATACGCAGTATTTT
NA,NA,TRBV18,TRBJ1-1,CASSPPSRGFNTEAFF,TGTGCCAGCTCACCACCGTCCCGGGGATTTAACACTGAAGCTTTCTTT
NA,NA,TRBV18,TRBJ2-5,CASSPPPGGETQYF,TGTGCCAGCTCACCACCGCCCGGAGGCGAGACCCAGTACTTC
few,NA,TRBV9,TRBJ2-2,CASSVGGANTGELFF,TGTGCCAGCAGCGTAGGGGGGGCCAACACCGGGGAGCTGTTTTTT
NA,NA,TRBV3-1,TRBJ1-1,CASSQEHQGRTEAFF,TGTGCCAGCAGCCAAGAGCACCAGGGGCGGACTGAAGCTTTCTTT
NA,TRBD1,TRBV30,TRBJ1-2,CAWSRQGADWGGYTF,TGTGCCTGGAGCCGACAGGGTGCCGATTGGGGTGGCTACACCTTC
many,NA,TRBV9,TRBJ1-1,CASSVAAETEAFF,TGTGCCAGCAGCGTAGCCGCGGAAACTGAAGCTTTCTTT
NA,TRBD2,TRBV4-2,TRBJ2-7,CASSQVAGQDEQYF,TGTGCCAGCAGCCAAGTAGCGGGACAAGACGAGCAGTACTTC
many,TRBD1,TRBV19,TRBJ2-6,CASSVGGNGANVLTF,TGTGCCAGTAGTGTAGGGGGCAATGGGGCCAACGTCCTGACTTTC
NA,NA,TRBV3-1,TRBJ1-1,CASSPSLGRANTEAFF,TGTGCCAGCAGCCCCAGTCTGGGCAGGGCCAACACTGAAGCTTTCTTT
few,NA,TRBV27,TRBJ1-1,CASSSPGGAGLSTEAFF,TGTGCCAGCAGCTCCCCGGGGGGGGCCGGTTTGAGCACTGAAGCTTTCTTT
NA,NA,TRBV11-3,TRBJ2-3,CASSLSPLTDTQYF,TGTGCCAGCAGCTTAAGTCCCCTGACAGATACGCAGTATTTT
many,NA,TRBV6-2/TRBV6-3,TRBJ1-5,CASSWRDNQPQHF,TGTGCCAGCAGTTGGCGGGATAATCAGCCCCAGCATTTT
many,TRBD2,TRBV20-1,TRBJ2-7,CSATGLAEKGTYEQYF,TGCAGTGCAACGGGACTAGCGGAAAAGGGGACCTACGAGCAGTACTTC
few,TRBD2,TRBV12-3/TRBV12-4,TRBJ2-5,CASRWGLAGLHQETQYF,TGTGCCAGCAGATGGGGACTAGCGGGCCTACACCAAGAGACCCAGTACTTC
many,NA,TRBV2,TRBJ1-2,CASSAGFWNGYTF,TGTGCCAGCAGTGCGGGATTTTGGAATGGCTACACCTTC